The 6 T cell receptor beta chains given below trace back to one sample, sequenced in a study of T cell responses to AZD1222 COVID-19 vaccine. The table came from immunoSEQ multiplex PCR; TCRdb's copy has only in-frame clones and leaves some out. The profile shows about 130,000 clones, 80% to 95% of them singletons. Sequenced material: peripheral blood, taken on day 0 of MenACWY control vaccination. Every receptor here comes from an adult in good health.

The chain is built from TRBV7-9 and TRBJ1-3; D uncertain. V lost 5 bases and J lost 0, with 11 bases in between. The CDR3 sequence is 15 residues long. The germline V gene encodes CDR1 SEHNR and CDR2 FQNEAQ (reference sequence). CDR3 coding DNA: TGTGCCAGCAGCCCCGACCCGTACTCTGGAAACACCATATATTTT. Its protein is CASSPDPYSGNTIYF.

This clone is categorized as large. The chain couples TRBV10-3 to TRBJ1-1; 7 bases fit TRBD1. Germline loops: CDR1 ENHRY, CDR2 SYGVKD. J lost 4 bases, V lost 0 bases, and 11 bases had no gene match. The CDR3 covers 17 residues. The CDR3 coding sequence is TGTGCCATCAGTGAGTCGAATCTAGGGGGCTCCCTCACTGAAGCTTTCTTT. Translation: CAISESNLGGSLTEAFF.

This clone was observed a few times. V gene TRBV2 combines with J gene TRBJ2-2, with 8 bases matching TRBD2. This CDR3 has 15 residues. CDR1 SNHLY and CDR2 FYNNEI come from the germline V gene. After removal of 8 bases from V and 8 bases from J, the junction contained 13 bases not matched to a gene. As DNA, the CDR3 is TGTGCCAGCGTAGCGGGGAACAGACCGGGTGGGGAGCTGTTTTTT. Amino acid sequence: CASVAGNRPGGELFF.

The rearrangement joins TRBV7-2 to TRBJ2-7; 9 nucleotides line up with TRBD1. This CDR3 is built from 14 residues. Germline lookup yields CDR1 SGHTA and CDR2 FQGNSA. V shed 3 bases and J 2 bases; nucleotides not matched to a gene: 2. The CDR3 is CASSLGTGPYEQYV. Here the CDR3 DNA reads TGTGCCAGCAGCTTGGGGACAGGGCCCTACGAGCAGTACGTC.

V usage is TRBV18 and J usage is TRBJ1-4, with D possibly TRBD1 on 5 matching bases. Deletions cut 3 bases from V and 3 bases from J, with 11 bases between. CDR3 length equals 15 residues. CDR1 and CDR2 from the germline V gene are KGHSH and LQKENI. The CDR3 is CASSPHRQPNEKLFF. The CDR3 nucleotides are TGTGCCAGCTCACCGCACCGACAGCCTAATGAAAAACTGTTTTTT.

This clone was seen only a few times. The gene calls are TRBV2 and TRBJ1-2; 9 nucleotides line up with TRBD1. The CDR3 has 12 residues. The germline V gene encodes CDR1 SNHLY and CDR2 FYNNEI. Trimming at V came to 10 bases and at J to 2 bases, leaving 2 bases not matched to a gene. CDR3 in DNA: TGTGCCACCGGACAGGGGAACTATGGCTACACCTTC. Its protein product is CATGQGNYGYTF.